This TCR beta chain is drawn from a study of CXCR3-negative and CXCR3-positive naive CD8 T cells. Study-wide results and limits: Memory CD8+ cells had much lower diversity, and both naive subsets had comparably high diversity. CXCR3-expressing naive cells carried TRB CDR3s more hydrophobic than those of CXCR3-negative naive cells. Naive CXCR3-negative cells resembled naive CXCR3-positive cells in TRBV-TRBJ usage; memory cells differed.

According to its frequency, this clonotype is medium-sized. Its antigen is unidentified. With UMI labels, 5' RACE was used to prepare the TRB cDNA libraries. One entry per CDR3 protein, without DNA, is what TCRdb gives after re-calling the 5' RACE reads. This repertoire includes 6,000 to 8,500 distinct CDR3 sequences. This CDR3 is built from 16 residues. This receptor was taken from a human donor in good health. Some clones in this sample may be carry-over from other donors' samples. Sequenced: naive CXCR3+ CD8+ T cells from blood. Noted subset: CD45RO-CCR7+CD27+CD95- naive CD8+ T cells expressing CXCR3 (TNR3+). The chain employs TRBV12-3 or TRBV12-4 and TRBJ2-6. The CDR3 loop is CASSLMAASGANVLTF.